The 27 T cell receptor beta chains given below trace back to one sample, sequenced in a study of yellow fever vaccine responses in identical twins. Each CDR3 protein gets one entry after TCRdb re-called the RT-PCR reads with MiXCR. The repertoire holds some 23,000 distinct CDR3 sequences, roughly 73% seen once, with more than 4.5% in the top ten. The specimen was T cells from blood (PBMCs), unsorted or a sorted subset (not recorded which), collected before or after yellow fever vaccination (not recorded which). These receptors were collected from a woman in her late teens or twenties who received the yellow fever vaccine.

The chain employs TRBV20-1 and TRBJ2-3, with TRBD2 identical over 8 bases. CDR1 and CDR2 from the germline V gene are DFQATT and SNEGSKA (reference sequence). V dropped 3 bases and J dropped 3; count of bases not matched to a gene: 5. The CDR3 length is 14 residues. The CDR3 loop is CSARIGGGTDTQYF. The CDR3 DNA is TGCAGTGCTAGGATTGGCGGGGGGACAGATACGCAGTATTTT.

V usage is TRBV25-1 and J usage is TRBJ1-4; unclear D gene. From germline, CDR1 is MGHDK and CDR2 SYGVNS. Trimming took 0 bases from V and 3 from J, leaving 5 bases between them. This CDR3 is built from 14 residues. CDR3 DNA: TGTGCCAGCAGTGAATACAAGGCTAATGAAAAACTGTTTTTT. Translating gives CASSEYKANEKLFF.

The chain carries TRBV7-3 and TRBJ2-5; 7 nucleotides match TRBD1. There are 16 residues in the CDR3. CDR1 and CDR2 from the germline V gene are SGHTA and FQGTGA. Trimming at V came to 1 base and at J to 5 bases, leaving 10 bases not matched to a gene. CDR3 amino acids: CASSLMDLRGRETQYF. CDR3 nucleotide sequence: TGTGCCAGCAGCTTAATGGACTTGAGGGGGCGGGAGACCCAGTACTTC. Full variable domain (rest looked up from reference TRBV7-3 and TRBJ2-5): GAGVSQTPSNKVTEKGKYVELRCDPISGHTALYWYRQSLGQGPEFLIYFQGTGAADDSGLPNDRFFAVRPEGSVSTLKIQRTERGDSAVYLCASSLMDLRGRETQYFGPGTRLLVL.

The gene calls are TRBV10-3 and TRBJ1-1; TRBD1 agrees at 7 bases. This CDR3 has 15 amino acids. V trimming: 6 bases; J trimming: 5 bases; junction bases outside the gene matches: 12. CDR1 ENHRY and CDR2 SYGVKD come from the germline V gene. CDR3 amino acids: CAIRSQGLIGTEAFF. The CDR3 DNA sequence: TGTGCCATCAGATCACAGGGGCTAATAGGGACTGAAGCTTTCTTT.

This clonotype is a singleton in its sample. The V call is TRBV25-1, the J call TRBJ2-7; D is ambiguous. Trimming left V 4 bases short and J 5 bases short, with 9 bases between. The CDR3 has 12 amino acids. The V gene's germline CDR1 is MGHDK and CDR2 SYGVNS. The CDR3 here is CASSVDGHEQYF. The CDR3, as DNA: TGTGCCAGCAGTGTGGACGGTCACGAGCAGTACTTC.

V usage is TRBV7-3 and J usage is TRBJ1-1, with TRBD1 as a possible D gene (6 bases). This CDR3 is built from 13 residues. Germline lookup yields CDR1 SGHTA and CDR2 FQGTGA. Between the trimmed V and J ends, which lost 5 bases and 5 bases, there was a span of 12 bases. The CDR3 DNA is TGTGCCAGCAGCCAACAGGGCGGGACTGAAGCTTTCTTT. Amino acids: CASSQQGGTEAFF.

This clonotype has just a few counts. The chain recombines TRBV5-6 with TRBJ1-5; 9 nucleotides line up with TRBD1. Germline CDR1 reads SGHDT; CDR2 reads YYEEEE. CDR3 size: 15 residues. V trimming: 2 bases; J trimming: 7 bases; junction bases outside the gene matches: 7. The CDR3 DNA reads TGTGCCAGCAGCTTAACCGGGACAGGGTCACAGCCCCAGCATTTT. This codes for CASSLTGTGSQPQHF.

This clonotype was counted a few times. This chain links TRBV4-3 with TRBJ2-4, with TRBD2 identical over 8 bases. This CDR3 is 18 amino acids long. The ends lost 1 base at V and 3 bases at J; junction bases unmatched: 11. Looked up from germline, CDR1 is LGHNA and CDR2 is YSLEER. For the CDR3, the DNA is TGCGCCAGCAGCCAAGTTAATCGGCGGGAGGCAAACAAAAACATTCAGTACTTC. This encodes CASSQVNRREANKNIQYF.

The chain links TRBV2 to TRBJ2-1, with 12 positions matching TRBD2. Germline assignment: CDR1 SNHLY and CDR2 FYNNEI. The ends lost 5 bases at V and 8 bases at J; junction bases unmatched: 7. CDR3 length equals 15 residues. In nucleotides, the CDR3 is TGTGCCAGCAGTATAGGACTAGCGGGATTCGATGAGCAGTTCTTC. It is translated as CASSIGLAGFDEQFF. The whole variable domain, filled in from reference TRBV2 and TRBJ2-1, reads EPEVTQTPSHQVTQMGQEVILRCVPISNHLYFYWYRQILGQKVEFLVSFYNNEISEKSEIFDDQFSVERPDGSNFTLKIRSTKLEDSAMYFCASSIGLAGFDEQFFGPGTRLTVL.

The rearrangement uses TRBV5-1 and TRBJ2-1; 9 positions match TRBD2. V shed 4 bases, J shed 0 bases, and the junction held 2 bases outside the gene matches. The CDR3 extends over 15 amino acids. CDR1 and CDR2 (germline): SGHRS, YFSETQ. CDR3 nucleotides: TGCGCCAGCAGCACGGGACTAGCCTCCTACAATGAGCAGTTCTTC. Encoded protein: CASSTGLASYNEQFF.

This clonotype has just a few counts. V gene TRBV7-3 combines with J gene TRBJ2-1; 9 nucleotides match TRBD2. This CDR3 region has 15 residues. Germline assignment: CDR1 SGHTA and CDR2 FQGTGA. Unmatched junction bases numbered 4, after V lost 5 bases and J lost 2 bases. DNA for the CDR3: TGTGCCAGCAGCGGTAGCGGGAGCCCCTACAATGAGCAGTTCTTC. Protein: CASSGSGSPYNEQFF.

This clonotype was seen more than once but under ten times. The chain uses TRBV5-6 and TRBJ1-1; TRBD1 matches 7 bases. Unmatched junction bases numbered 10, after V lost 3 bases and J lost 5 bases. This CDR3 is 15 amino acids long. Looked up from germline, CDR1 is SGHDT and CDR2 is YYEEEE. The CDR3 DNA reads TGTGCCAGCAGCTCGGGCAGGGGGGAAGGGACTGAAGCTTTCTTT. As protein: CASSSGRGEGTEAFF. The full variable domain, completed using reference TRBV5-6 and TRBJ1-1, is DAGVTQSPTHLIKTRGQQVTLRCSPKSGHDTVSWYQQALGQGPQFIFQYYEEEERQRGNFPDRFSGHQFPNYSSELNVNALLLGDSALYLCASSSGRGEGTEAFFGQGTRLTVV.

About this clonotype itself: The junction and the germline gene differ at one end; a read error may be behind it. The chain has TRBV4-1 and TRBJ1-1, with no clear D. This CDR3 is 14 amino acids long. From germline, CDR1 is MGHRA and CDR2 YSYEKL. The CDR3 protein is CASSQAAIYTEDFF. CDR3 nucleotide sequence: TGCGCCAGCAGCCAAGCCGCGATCTACACTGAAGATTTCTTT.

This clonotype was seen a few times. This chain joins TRBV9 and TRBJ2-1; D possibly corresponds to TRBD2 (6 bases). CDR1 is SGDLS and CDR2 is YYNGEE in the germline V gene. The CDR3 runs 13 residues. Trimming removed 5 bases at V and 7 bases at J, with 13 bases between. The CDR3 spells CASSYAGYNEQFF. CDR3 coding DNA: TGTGCCAGCAGTTATGCGGGATATAATGAGCAGTTCTTC. Complete variable domain (other parts from reference TRBV9 and TRBJ2-1): DSGVTQTPKHLITATGQRVTLRCSPRSGDLSVYWYQQSLDQGLQFLIQYYNGEERAKGNILERFSAQQFPDLHSELNLSSLELGDSALYFCASSYAGYNEQFFGPGTRLTVL.

This clonotype has a single count. The chain employs TRBV24-1 and TRBJ2-1; possibly TRBD1 or TRBD2 for D (5 bases each). The V end lost 1 base, the J end lost 12 bases, and 9 bases lay between the germline ends. The CDR3 spans 12 residues. Germline CDR1 reads KGHDR; CDR2 reads SFDVKD. The CDR3 coding sequence is TGTGCCACCAGTGATTTATGGGACGGGCAGTTCTTC. Translating it yields CATSDLWDGQFF.

The chain carries TRBV20-1 and TRBJ2-1, with D tentatively TRBD2 (6 bases). The CDR3 spans 15 residues. CDR1 and CDR2 from the germline V gene are DFQATT and SNEGSKA (reference sequence). The V end was cut by 0 bases, the J end by 3 bases, with 12 bases between. This CDR3 is CSARDRPGVYNEQFF. The DNA for the CDR3 is TGCAGTGCTAGAGACCGGCCGGGGGTCTACAATGAGCAGTTCTTC.

This clonotype was detected only a few times. The chain links TRBV20-1 to TRBJ2-1; D unclear. Germline V CDR1 and CDR2: DFQATT, SNEGSKA (reference sequence). CDR3 length equals 14 residues. Trimming cost V 1 base and J 8 bases, with 15 bases left between them. The DNA for the CDR3 is TGCAGTGCTAGAGGAGGAATACAAGTTGATGAGCAGTTCTTC. Its protein is CSARGGIQVDEQFF.

The chain has TRBV4-1 and TRBJ1-3; unclear D gene. Deletions cut 1 base from V and 2 bases from J, with 12 bases between. Germline CDR1 MGHRA, CDR2 YSYEKL. The CDR3 totals 16 residues. The CDR3 nucleotides read TGCGCCAGCAGCCAAGTTCCGGGTAAGGCTGGAAACACCATATATTTT. Its translation: CASSQVPGKAGNTIYF.

This chain uses TRBV7-9 with TRBJ2-7, with D unresolved. The length of the CDR3 is 12 residues. Germline CDR1 is SEHNR and CDR2 is FQNEAQ (reference sequence). Trimming left V 4 bases short and J 2 bases short, with 6 bases between. The CDR3 spells CASSSTPYEQYV. The CDR3 coding sequence is TGTGCCAGCAGCTCGACCCCCTACGAGCAGTACGTC.

The chain recombines TRBV29-1 with TRBJ1-1; 8 bases line up with TRBD1. This CDR3 is 13 amino acids long. The germline V gene has CDR1 SQVTM and CDR2 ANQGSEA. Germline trimming cut 4 bases from V and 5 bases from J; bases unmatched to any gene: 6. The CDR3 here is CSVGLTGGTEAFF. CDR3 DNA sequence: TGCAGCGTTGGACTCACAGGGGGAACTGAAGCTTTCTTT.

V gene TRBV29-1 combines with J gene TRBJ2-5; D uncertain. Germline CDR1 and CDR2: SQVTM and ANQGSEA. This CDR3 contains 11 residues. V was pared by 4 bases and J by 3 bases, with 6 bases between. In DNA, the CDR3 is TGCAGCGTTGCCTTAGAAGAGACCCAGTACTTC. Protein product: CSVALEETQYF.

The gene calls are TRBV9 and TRBJ1-5; the D is unclear. The CDR3 loop spans 14 amino acids. Trimming stripped 4 bases from V and 8 bases from J, with 16 bases between. Germline V CDR1 and CDR2: SGDLS, YYNGEE. CDR3 DNA sequence: TGTGCCAGCAGCCAAACCGCGGTCGGTGAGCCCCAGCATTTT. Translating gives CASSQTAVGEPQHF.

This chain uses TRBV5-1 with TRBJ2-1; 8 positions agree with TRBD2. This CDR3 region has 18 residues. V lost 0 bases and J lost 4; bases outside the gene matches: 12. Germline V gives CDR1 SGHRS, CDR2 YFSETQ. The CDR3 DNA sequence: TGCGCCAGCAGCTTGGTTGTAGGGACCGGGACTAGGTACAATGAGCAGTTCTTC. This translates into CASSLVVGTGTRYNEQFF.

There are a few counts of this clonotype. J is TRBJ2-1 and V is TRBV2; D remains unclear. Trimming pared 2 bases from V and 4 bases from J, leaving 6 bases between. Germline assignment: CDR1 SNHLY and CDR2 FYNNEI. This CDR3 contains 13 residues. The CDR3 DNA is TGTGCCAGCAGTGAAAGCCAGTACAATGAGCAGTTCTTC. Translation gives CASSESQYNEQFF.

V and J are TRBV10-1 and TRBJ2-2; 12 bases are a match to TRBD2. The germline V gene encodes CDR1 WNHNN and CDR2 SYGVQD (reference sequence). The CDR3 sequence is 18 residues long. V trimming: 3 bases; J trimming: 6 bases; junction bases outside the gene matches: 11. DNA for the CDR3: TGCGCCAGCAGTGAAGGTCGTCTAGCGGGAGGGCTGCCCGGGGAGCTGTTTTTT. Translation gives CASSEGRLAGGLPGELFF.

The chain carries TRBV21-1 and TRBJ2-1; TRBD1 is the table's D call and was not checked against the DNA. TRBV21-1 represents a pseudogene. The CDR3 spans 14 residues. This CDR3 reads CASSVQGICNEQFF. The CDR3, as DNA: TGTGCCAGCAGTGTTCAGGGCATATGTAATGAGCAGTTCTTC.

J is TRBJ2-1 and V is TRBV7-6; TRBD2 matches 7 bases. This CDR3 comprises 15 residues. CDR1 SGHVS and CDR2 FNYEAQ come from the germline V gene. J lost 3 bases, V lost 2 bases, and 4 bases had no gene match. The CDR3: CASSLLSGDYNEQFF. The CDR3 nucleotides are TGTGCCAGCAGCTTACTCAGCGGGGACTACAATGAGCAGTTCTTC. Looking up the rest from reference TRBV7-6 and TRBJ2-1 gives the full variable domain: GAGVSQSPRYKVTKRGQDVALRCDPISGHVSLYWYRQALGQGPEFLTYFNYEAQQDKSGLPNDRFSAERPEGSISTLTIQRTEQRDSAMYRCASSLLSGDYNEQFFGPGTRLTVL.